This T cell receptor (beta chain) was identified during a study of shared clonotypes between healthy human individuals. Some clones are missing from TCRdb's copy, which holds only in-frame ones; the method was immunoSEQ multiplex PCR. The data show some 2,500,000 clones, approximately 94% seen once. This CDR3 region has 14 residues. Trimming pared 8 bases from V and 4 bases from J, leaving 17 bases between. Germline loops: CDR1 MDHEN, CDR2 SYDVKM. What was sequenced was naive CD4+ T cells from PBMCs. Subset: CD45RA+ positively selected. The chain recombines TRBV28 with TRBJ1-2; unclear D gene. The source is a man between 18 and 29 years old in good health. Some clones in this sample may be carry-over from other donors' samples. CDR3 protein: CASLARKRAYGYTF. CDR3 nucleotide sequence: TGTGCCAGCTTAGCAAGGAAGAGAGCCTATGGCTACACCTTC.